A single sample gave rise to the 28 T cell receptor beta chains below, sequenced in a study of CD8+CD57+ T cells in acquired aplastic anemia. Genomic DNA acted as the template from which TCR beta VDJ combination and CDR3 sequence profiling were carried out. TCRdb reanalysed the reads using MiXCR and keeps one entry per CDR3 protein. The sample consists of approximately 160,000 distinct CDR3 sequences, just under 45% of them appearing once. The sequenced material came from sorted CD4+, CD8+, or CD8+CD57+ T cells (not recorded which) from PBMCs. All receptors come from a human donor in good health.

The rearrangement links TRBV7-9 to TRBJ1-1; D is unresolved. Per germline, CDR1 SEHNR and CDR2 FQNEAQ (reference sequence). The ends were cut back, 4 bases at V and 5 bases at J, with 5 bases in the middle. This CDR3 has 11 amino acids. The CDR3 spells CASSSSTEAFF. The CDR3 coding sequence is TGTGCCAGCAGCTCTAGTACTGAAGCTTTCTTT.

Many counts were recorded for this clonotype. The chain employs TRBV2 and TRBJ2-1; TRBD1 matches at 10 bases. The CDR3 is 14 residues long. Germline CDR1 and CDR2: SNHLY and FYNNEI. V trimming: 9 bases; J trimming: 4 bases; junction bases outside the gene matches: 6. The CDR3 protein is CASWRDRGYNEQFF. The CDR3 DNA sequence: TGTGCCAGTTGGCGGGACAGGGGTTACAATGAGCAGTTCTTC.

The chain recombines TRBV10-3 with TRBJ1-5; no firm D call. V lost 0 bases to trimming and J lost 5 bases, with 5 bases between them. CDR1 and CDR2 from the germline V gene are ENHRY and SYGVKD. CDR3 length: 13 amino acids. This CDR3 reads CAISESGDQPQHF. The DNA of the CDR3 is TGTGCCATCAGTGAGTCTGGGGATCAGCCCCAGCATTTT.

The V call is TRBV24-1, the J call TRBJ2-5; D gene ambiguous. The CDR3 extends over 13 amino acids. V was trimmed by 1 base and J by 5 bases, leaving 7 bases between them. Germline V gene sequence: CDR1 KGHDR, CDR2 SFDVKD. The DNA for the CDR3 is TGTGCCACCAGTGATTTACGCTGGGAGACCCAGTACTTC. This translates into CATSDLRWETQYF.

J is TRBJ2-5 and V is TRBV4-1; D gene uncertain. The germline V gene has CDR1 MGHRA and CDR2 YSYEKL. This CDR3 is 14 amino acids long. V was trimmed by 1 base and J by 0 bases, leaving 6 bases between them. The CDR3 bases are TGCGCCAGCAGCCAAGCGCAGTACCAAGAGACCCAGTACTTC. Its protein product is CASSQAQYQETQYF.

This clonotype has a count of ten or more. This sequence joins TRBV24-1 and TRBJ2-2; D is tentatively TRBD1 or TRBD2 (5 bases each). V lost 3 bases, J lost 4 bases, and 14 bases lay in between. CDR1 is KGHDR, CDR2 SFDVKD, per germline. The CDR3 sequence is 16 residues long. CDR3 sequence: CATSDPAQGPTGELFF. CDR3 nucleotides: TGTGCCACCAGTGATCCAGCCCAGGGACCCACCGGGGAGCTGTTTTTT.

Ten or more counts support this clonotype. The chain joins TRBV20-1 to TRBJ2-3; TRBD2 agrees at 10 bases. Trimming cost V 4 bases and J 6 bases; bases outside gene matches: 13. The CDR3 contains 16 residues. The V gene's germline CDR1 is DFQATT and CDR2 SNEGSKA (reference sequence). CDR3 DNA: TGCAGTGCTATGGGAGCTAGCGGGAGTGTCTGGGATACGCAGTATTTT. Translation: CSAMGASGSVWDTQYF.

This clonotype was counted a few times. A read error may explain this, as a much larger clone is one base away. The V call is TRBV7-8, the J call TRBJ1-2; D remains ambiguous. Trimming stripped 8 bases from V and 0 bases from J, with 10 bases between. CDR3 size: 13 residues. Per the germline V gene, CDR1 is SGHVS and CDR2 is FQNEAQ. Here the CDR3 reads CASGSFSNYGYTF. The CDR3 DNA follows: TGTGCCAGCGGCTCTTTCTCTAACTATGGCTACACCTTC.

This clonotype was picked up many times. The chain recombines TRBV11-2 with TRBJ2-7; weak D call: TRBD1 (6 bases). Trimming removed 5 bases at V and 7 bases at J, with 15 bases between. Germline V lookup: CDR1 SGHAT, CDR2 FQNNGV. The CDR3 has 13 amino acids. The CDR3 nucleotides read TGTGCCAGCAGCCAAACAGGGAGTAGGGAGCAGTACTTC. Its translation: CASSQTGSREQYF.

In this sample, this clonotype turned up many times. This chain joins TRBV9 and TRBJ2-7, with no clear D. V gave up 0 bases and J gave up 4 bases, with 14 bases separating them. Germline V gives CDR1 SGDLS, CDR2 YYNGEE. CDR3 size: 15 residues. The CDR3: CASSVAPGSAYEQYF. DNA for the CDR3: TGTGCCAGCAGCGTAGCCCCCGGCTCAGCATACGAGCAGTACTTC.

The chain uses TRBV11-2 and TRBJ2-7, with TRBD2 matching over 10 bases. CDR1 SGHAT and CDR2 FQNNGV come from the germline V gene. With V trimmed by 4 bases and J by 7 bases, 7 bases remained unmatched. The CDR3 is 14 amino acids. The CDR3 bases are TGTGCCAGCAGCTCCGTAGCGGGAGGACATGAGCAGTACTTC. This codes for CASSSVAGGHEQYF.

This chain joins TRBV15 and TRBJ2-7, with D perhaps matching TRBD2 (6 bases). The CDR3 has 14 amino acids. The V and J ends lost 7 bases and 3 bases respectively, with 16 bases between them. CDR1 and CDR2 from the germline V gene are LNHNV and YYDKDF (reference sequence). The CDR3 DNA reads TGTGCCACCACCCGGGCGGTTAGCGGCTACGAGCAGTACTTC. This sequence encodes CATTRAVSGYEQYF.

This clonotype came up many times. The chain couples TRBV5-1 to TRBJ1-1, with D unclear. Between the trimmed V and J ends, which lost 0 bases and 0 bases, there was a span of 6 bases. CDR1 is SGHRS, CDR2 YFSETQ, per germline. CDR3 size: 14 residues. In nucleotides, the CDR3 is TGCGCCAGCAGCTTGGAAGGATTGAACACTGAAGCTTTCTTT. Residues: CASSLEGLNTEAFF.

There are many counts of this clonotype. CDR3 residues: CASSFGQNSYEQYF. Here the CDR3 DNA reads TGTGCCAGCAGCTTCGGACAGAACTCCTACGAGCAGTACTTC. V gene TRBV7-2 combines with J gene TRBJ2-7; D perhaps matches TRBD1 (6 bases). The CDR3 is 14 residues long. Germline V gene data show CDR1 as SGHTA and CDR2 as FQGNSA. V dropped 3 bases and J dropped 0 bases, with 9 bases sitting between them.

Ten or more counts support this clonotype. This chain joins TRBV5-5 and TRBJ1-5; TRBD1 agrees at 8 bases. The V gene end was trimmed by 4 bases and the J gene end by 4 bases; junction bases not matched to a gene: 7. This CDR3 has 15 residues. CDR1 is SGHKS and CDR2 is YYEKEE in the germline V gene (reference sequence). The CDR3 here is CASSKGQGINQPQHF. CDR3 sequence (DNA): TGTGCCAGCAGCAAAGGACAGGGTATAAATCAGCCCCAGCATTTT.

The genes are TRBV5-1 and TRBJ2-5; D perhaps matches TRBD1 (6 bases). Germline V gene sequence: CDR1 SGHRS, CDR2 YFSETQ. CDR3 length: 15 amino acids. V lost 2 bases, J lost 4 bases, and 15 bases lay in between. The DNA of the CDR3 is TGCGCCAGCAGCTTTGAACAGGGACGTGGAGAGACCCAGTACTTC. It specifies CASSFEQGRGETQYF.

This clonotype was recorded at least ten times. For the CDR3, the DNA is TGTGCCAGTTTACAGACTACGACCTACGAGCAGTACTTC. It translates to CASLQTTTYEQYF. The V call is TRBV6-2 or TRBV6-3, the J call TRBJ2-7; maybe TRBD2 (5 bases). This CDR3 comprises 13 residues. CDR1 is MNHEY and CDR2 is SVGEGT in the germline V gene. The V gene lost 9 bases and the J gene lost 2 bases, with 14 bases spanning the gap.

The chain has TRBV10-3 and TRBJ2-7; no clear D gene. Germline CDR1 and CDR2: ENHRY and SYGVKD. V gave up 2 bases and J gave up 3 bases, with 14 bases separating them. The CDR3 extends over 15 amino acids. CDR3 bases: TGTGCCATCAGTGAGCTAAGCGCCGTCTTCTACGAGCAGTACTTC. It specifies CAISELSAVFYEQYF.

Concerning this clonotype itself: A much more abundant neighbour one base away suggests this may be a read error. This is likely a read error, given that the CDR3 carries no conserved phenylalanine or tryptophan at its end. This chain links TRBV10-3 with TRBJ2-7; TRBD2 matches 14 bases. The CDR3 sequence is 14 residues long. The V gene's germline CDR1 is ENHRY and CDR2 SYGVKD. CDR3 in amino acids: CASSYGLAGGEQYS. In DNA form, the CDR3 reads TGTGCCAGCAGTTACGGACTAGCGGGAGGCGAGCAGTACTCC.

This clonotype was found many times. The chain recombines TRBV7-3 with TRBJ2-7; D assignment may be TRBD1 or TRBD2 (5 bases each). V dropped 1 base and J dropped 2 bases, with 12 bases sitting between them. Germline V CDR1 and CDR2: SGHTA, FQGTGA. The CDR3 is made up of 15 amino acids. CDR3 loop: CASSLNARGPYEQYF. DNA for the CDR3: TGTGCCAGCAGCTTAAACGCTCGGGGCCCCTACGAGCAGTACTTC.

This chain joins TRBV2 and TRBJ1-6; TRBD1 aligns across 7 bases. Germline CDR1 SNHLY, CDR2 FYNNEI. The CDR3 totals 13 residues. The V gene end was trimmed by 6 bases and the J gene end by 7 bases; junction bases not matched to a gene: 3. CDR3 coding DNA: TGTGCCAGCAGAACGACAGGGAATTCACCCCTCCACTTT. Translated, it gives CASRTTGNSPLHF. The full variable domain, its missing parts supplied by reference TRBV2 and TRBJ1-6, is EPEVTQTPSHQVTQMGQEVILRCVPISNHLYFYWYRQILGQKVEFLVSFYNNEISEKSEIFDDQFSVERPDGSNFTLKIRSTKLEDSAMYFCASRTTGNSPLHFGNGTRLTVT.

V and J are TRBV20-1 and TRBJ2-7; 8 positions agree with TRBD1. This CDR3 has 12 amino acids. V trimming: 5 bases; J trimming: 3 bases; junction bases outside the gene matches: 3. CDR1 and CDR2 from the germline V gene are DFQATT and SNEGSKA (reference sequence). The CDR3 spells CSAYTGGYEQYF. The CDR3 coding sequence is TGCAGTGCTTATACAGGGGGCTACGAGCAGTACTTC.

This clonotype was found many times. The CDR3 protein is CASSRGQGNYGYTF. CDR3 DNA: TGTGCCAGCAGTCGCGGACAGGGGAACTATGGCTACACCTTC. This chain connects TRBV12-3 or TRBV12-4 to TRBJ1-2; 9 nucleotides match TRBD1. V lost 5 bases to trimming and J lost 2 bases; unmatched junction nucleotides: 3. The CDR3 runs 14 residues.

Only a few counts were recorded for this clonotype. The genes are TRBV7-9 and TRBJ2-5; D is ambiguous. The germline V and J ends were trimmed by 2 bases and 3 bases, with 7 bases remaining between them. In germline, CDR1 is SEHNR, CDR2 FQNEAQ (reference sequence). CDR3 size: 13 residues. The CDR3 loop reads CASSLSPEETQYF. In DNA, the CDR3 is TGTGCCAGCAGCTTAAGTCCAGAAGAGACCCAGTACTTC. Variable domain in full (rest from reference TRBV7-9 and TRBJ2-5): DTGVSQNPRHKITKRGQNVTFRCDPISEHNRLYWYRQTLGQGPEFLTYFQNEAQLEKSRLLSDRFSAERPKGSFSTLEIQRTEQGDSAMYLCASSLSPEETQYFGPGTRLLVL.

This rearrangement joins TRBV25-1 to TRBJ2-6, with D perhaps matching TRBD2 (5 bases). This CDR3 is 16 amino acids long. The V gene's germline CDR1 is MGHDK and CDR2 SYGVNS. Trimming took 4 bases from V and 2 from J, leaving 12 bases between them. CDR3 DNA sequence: TGTGCCAGCAGTGCAGTCGGGGTAACTGGGGCCAACGTCCTGACTTTC. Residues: CASSAVGVTGANVLTF.

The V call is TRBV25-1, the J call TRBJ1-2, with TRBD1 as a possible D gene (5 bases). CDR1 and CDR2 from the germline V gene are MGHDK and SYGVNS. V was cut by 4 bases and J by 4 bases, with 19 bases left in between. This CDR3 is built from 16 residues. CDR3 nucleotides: TGTGCCAGCAGTGGGGGGTGGGGTGCCGCTGGCTATGGCTACACCTTC. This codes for CASSGGWGAAGYGYTF.

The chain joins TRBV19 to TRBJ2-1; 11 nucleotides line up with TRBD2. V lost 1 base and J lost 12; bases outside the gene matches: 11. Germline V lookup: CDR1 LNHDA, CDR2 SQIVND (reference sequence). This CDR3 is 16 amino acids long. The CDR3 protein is CASSIGPPASGGMQFF. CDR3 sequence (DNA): TGTGCCAGTAGTATAGGACCTCCTGCTAGCGGGGGGATGCAGTTCTTC.

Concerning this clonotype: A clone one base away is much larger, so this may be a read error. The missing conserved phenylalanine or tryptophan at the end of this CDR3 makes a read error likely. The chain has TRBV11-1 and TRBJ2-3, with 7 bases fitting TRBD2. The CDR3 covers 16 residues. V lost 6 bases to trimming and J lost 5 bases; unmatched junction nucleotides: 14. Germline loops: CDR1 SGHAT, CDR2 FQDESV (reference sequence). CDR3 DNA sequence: TGTGCCAGCAGACCTAAGGCGTGGGGGGAGGGAGATACGCAGTATTCT. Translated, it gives CASRPKAWGEGDTQYS.